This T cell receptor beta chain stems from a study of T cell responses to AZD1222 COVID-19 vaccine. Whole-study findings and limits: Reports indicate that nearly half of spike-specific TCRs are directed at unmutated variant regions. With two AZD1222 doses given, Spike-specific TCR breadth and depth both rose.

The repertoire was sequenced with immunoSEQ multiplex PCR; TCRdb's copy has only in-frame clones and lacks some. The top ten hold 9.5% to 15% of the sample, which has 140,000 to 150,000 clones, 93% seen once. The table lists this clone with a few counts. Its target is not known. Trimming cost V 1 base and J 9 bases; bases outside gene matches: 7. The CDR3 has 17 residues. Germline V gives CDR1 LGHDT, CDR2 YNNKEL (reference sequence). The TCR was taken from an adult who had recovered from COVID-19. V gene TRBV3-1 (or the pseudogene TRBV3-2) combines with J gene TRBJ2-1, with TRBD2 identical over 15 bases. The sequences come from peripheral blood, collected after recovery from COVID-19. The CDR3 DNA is TGTGCCAGCAGCCAAGGCTTAGGACTAGCGGGAGGGGGTGAGCAGTTCTTC. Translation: CASSQGLGLAGGGEQFF.